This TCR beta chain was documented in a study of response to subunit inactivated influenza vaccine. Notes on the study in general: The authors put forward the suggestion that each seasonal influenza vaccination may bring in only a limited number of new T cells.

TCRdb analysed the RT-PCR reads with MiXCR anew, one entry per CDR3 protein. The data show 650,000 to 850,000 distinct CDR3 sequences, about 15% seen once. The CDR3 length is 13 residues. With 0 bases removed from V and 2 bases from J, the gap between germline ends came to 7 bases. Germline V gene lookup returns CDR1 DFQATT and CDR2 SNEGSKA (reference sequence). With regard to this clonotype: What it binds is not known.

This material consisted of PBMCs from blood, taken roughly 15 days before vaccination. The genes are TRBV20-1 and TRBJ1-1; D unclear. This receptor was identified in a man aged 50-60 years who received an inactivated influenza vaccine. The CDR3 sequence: CSARDYSNTEAFF. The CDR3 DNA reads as TGCAGTGCTAGAGATTACAGTAACACTGAAGCTTTCTTT.